This TCR beta chain derives from a study of vaccination effects on CD4 cells after COVID-19. Overall study: Sampling of a couple of convalescent patients took place 16 days and one week prior to vaccination. Study-wide findings and caveats: The study found that post-vaccine spike-reactive clones in convalescents were mainly new vaccine-induced clones. In the late period after vaccination, infection- and vaccine-induced clones contracted markedly.

CDR3 length equals 13 residues. Trimming took 7 bases from V and 3 from J; bases not matched to a gene: 6. The protocol was immunoSEQ multiplex PCR, while the TCRdb copy is restricted to in-frame clones and leaves out a portion. The sample has around 23,000 clones; about 80% are singletons. This clone was recorded only once. Its antigen is undetermined. Antigen-specific CD4+ T cells were expanded with viral peptide pools in the ViraFEST assay before sequencing. Culture lasted about 10 days before CD4+ T cell isolation. PCR-confirmed SARS-CoV-2 infection occurred in the person between March and December 2020.

Sequences were derived from CD4+ T cells from PBMCs cultured with a peptide pool, sampled before COVID-19 vaccination. The source of this sequence is a human donor who had a prior SARS-CoV-2 infection. The J gene is TRBJ2-7, the V gene TRBV12-3 or TRBV12-4, with 7 bases lining up with TRBD1. The CDR3 DNA reads as TGTGCCAGCAAGACTGGACAGGACTACGAGCAGTACTTC. It is translated as CASKTGQDYEQYF.